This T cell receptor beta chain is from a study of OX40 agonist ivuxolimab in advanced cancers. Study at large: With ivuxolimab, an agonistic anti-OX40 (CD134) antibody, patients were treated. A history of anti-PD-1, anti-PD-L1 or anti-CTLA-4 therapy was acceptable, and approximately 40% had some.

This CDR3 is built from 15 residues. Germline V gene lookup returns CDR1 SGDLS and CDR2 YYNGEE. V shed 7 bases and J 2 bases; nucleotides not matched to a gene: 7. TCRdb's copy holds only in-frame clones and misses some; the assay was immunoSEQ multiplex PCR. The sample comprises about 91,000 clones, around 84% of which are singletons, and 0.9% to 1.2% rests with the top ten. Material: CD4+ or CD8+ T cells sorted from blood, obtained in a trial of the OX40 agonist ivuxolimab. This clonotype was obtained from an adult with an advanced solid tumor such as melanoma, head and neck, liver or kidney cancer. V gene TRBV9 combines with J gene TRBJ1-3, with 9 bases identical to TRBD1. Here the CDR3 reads CASSWGQGAGNTIYF. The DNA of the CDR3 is TGTGCCAGCTCATGGGGACAGGGCGCTGGAAACACCATATATTTT.